Reported below is one TCR beta chain. The data stem from a study of T cell responses to AZD1222 COVID-19 vaccine. TCRdb's copy holds only in-frame clones and misses some; the assay was immunoSEQ multiplex PCR. The sample consists of 50,000 to 85,000 clones, 75% to 85% of them appearing once. V was trimmed by 1 base and J by 1 base, leaving 8 bases between them. The CDR3 loop spans 15 amino acids. CDR1 is SGHTA and CDR2 is FQGNSA in the germline V gene. The specimen comprised peripheral blood, sampled on day 0 of MenACWY control vaccination. This sequence originates from an adult in good health. This chain uses TRBV7-2 with TRBJ1-3; no clear D. CDR3 in DNA: TGTGCCAGCAGCTTAGTCGGGGTTTCTGGAAACACCATATATTTT. This gives the protein CASSLVGVSGNTIYF.